These 14 T cell receptor beta chains were sequenced from one sample in a study of shared clonotypes between healthy human individuals (TCRdb year 2020). Receptor libraries were prepared by the immunoSEQ multiplex PCR assay. This immuneACCESS table, as held by TCRdb, lists in-frame sequences with V and J called but not all clones. Of the missing ones, under half trace to an unresolved V gene in checked studies; the others have no known cause. This sample has 1.6 million or so clones in its table, and roughly 96% of those were observed once. The ten biggest clones cover roughly 1.2% of the sample. The specimen was naive CD4+ T cells sorted from blood. This specimen's cell subset or site label, interpreted: CD45RA+ positively selected. The receptors were gathered from a young man in good health.

With regard to this clone: Distinct nucleotide sequences in the sample also encode this CDR3. The J gene is TRBJ1-3, the V gene TRBV5-5; D gene unclear. Germline lookup yields CDR1 SGHKS and CDR2 YYEKEE (reference sequence). The CDR3 has 12 amino acids. V shed 2 bases and J shed 3 bases, with 3 bases lying between them. The CDR3 protein is CASSLGGNTIYF. In DNA form, the CDR3 reads TGTGCCAGCAGCTTAGGTGGAAACACCATATATTTT.

The chain has TRBV30 and TRBJ2-5, with D unclear. CDR1 is GTSNPN, CDR2 SVGIG, per germline (reference sequence). V dropped 1 base and J dropped 9 bases, with 9 bases sitting between them. This CDR3 is 11 amino acids long. The CDR3 coding sequence is TGTGCCTGGAGTGACAACGTGGCCCAGTACTTC. As protein: CAWSDNVAQYF.

The chain carries TRBV2 and TRBJ1-2, with D possibly being TRBD1 (5 bases). This CDR3 is built from 13 residues. V gave up 5 bases and J gave up 6 bases, with 13 bases separating them. Per the germline V gene, CDR1 is SNHLY and CDR2 is FYNNEI. The CDR3 region is CASSPGSRNGYTF. CDR3 nucleotide sequence: TGTGCCAGCAGTCCAGGGTCCCGGAATGGCTACACCTTC.

The count of this clone is one. V usage is TRBV7-9 and J usage is TRBJ2-3, with 10 nucleotides matching TRBD1. Trimming at V came to 4 bases and at J to 5 bases, leaving 6 bases not matched to a gene. Germline values: CDR1 SEHNR, CDR2 FQNEAQ (reference sequence). The CDR3 sequence is 15 residues long. The CDR3 DNA is TGTGCCAGCAGCTCAGACAGGGGGCTGAGAGATACGCAGTATTTT. Translation: CASSSDRGLRDTQYF.

Comment on this clone: Additional DNA sequences in this sample encode the identical CDR3. The CDR3 region is CASSIAGVNQPQHF. The CDR3 nucleotides read TGTGCCAGTAGTATAGCGGGAGTCAATCAGCCCCAGCATTTT. J is TRBJ1-5 and V is TRBV19; D uncertain. CDR1 is LNHDA, CDR2 SQIVND, per germline (reference sequence). The CDR3 extends over 14 amino acids. Trimming pared 1 base from V and 3 bases from J, leaving 7 bases between.

The chain links TRBV27 to TRBJ2-7; the match to TRBD1 covers 7 bases. The CDR3 length is 13 residues. V was clipped by 11 bases and J by 0 bases; unmatched bases: 7. In germline, CDR1 is MNHEY, CDR2 SMNVEV (reference sequence). The CDR3 DNA sequence: TGTGCCGGAGACCGGGACAGCTCCTACGAGCAGTACTTC. It specifies CAGDRDSSYEQYF.

This clone was seen once. The J gene is TRBJ2-5, the V gene TRBV7-9; D remains ambiguous. The V gene lost 1 base and the J gene lost 5 bases, with 8 bases spanning the gap. Germline lookup yields CDR1 SEHNR and CDR2 FQNEAQ (reference sequence). The CDR3 consists of 13 residues. In DNA, the CDR3 is TGTGCCAGCAGCTTAGATATCGGGGAGACCCAGTACTTC. Translating gives CASSLDIGETQYF.

V and J are TRBV9 and TRBJ2-6, with D hard to call. There are 15 residues in the CDR3. The V end lost 0 bases, the J end lost 2 bases, and 6 bases lay between the germline ends. Germline-derived CDR1 and CDR2 are SGDLS and YYNGEE. The CDR3 nucleotides read TGTGCCAGCAGCGTAGAACCAGCTGGGGCCAACGTCCTGACTTTC. It specifies CASSVEPAGANVLTF.

The chain combines TRBV2 with TRBJ2-5; TRBD2 agrees at 7 bases. The length of the CDR3 is 15 residues. J lost 0 bases, V lost 5 bases, and 6 bases had no gene match. The V gene's germline CDR1 is SNHLY and CDR2 FYNNEI. CDR3 amino acids: CASSREVLNQETQYF. Written as DNA, the CDR3 is TGTGCCAGCAGTCGGGAGGTCCTTAACCAAGAGACCCAGTACTTC.

This clone is a singleton in its sample. The DNA for the CDR3 is TGTGCCAGCTCATCTAAGACAGGGACAACTGAAGCTTTCTTT. Its protein product is CASSSKTGTTEAFF. The rearrangement links TRBV18 to TRBJ1-1; 7 bases align to TRBD1. V lost 5 bases, J lost 5 bases, and 8 bases stayed unmatched. This CDR3 is 14 amino acids long. Germline V gene lookup returns CDR1 KGHSH and CDR2 LQKENI.

The V and J genes are TRBV5-1 and TRBJ2-1; 10 bases are shared with TRBD2. V shed 3 bases and J 0 bases; nucleotides not matched to a gene: 12. Germline V gives CDR1 SGHRS, CDR2 YFSETQ. CDR3 length: 19 amino acids. CDR3 nucleotides: TGCGCCAGCAGCTGGGGTGGGGGACTAGCGTTGAGCTCCTACAATGAGCAGTTCTTC. Translating gives CASSWGGGLALSSYNEQFF.

This sequence joins TRBV7-2 and TRBJ1-5; no clear D gene. Trimming took 5 bases from V and 3 from J, leaving 8 bases between them. Germline lookup yields CDR1 SGHTA and CDR2 FQGNSA. There are 13 residues in the CDR3. CDR3 amino acids: CASSPQYNQPQHF. The CDR3 DNA sequence: TGTGCCAGCAGCCCACAGTACAATCAGCCCCAGCATTTT.

The rearrangement uses TRBV2 and TRBJ1-5; D might be TRBD1 (5 bases). The V end lost 4 bases, the J end lost 9 bases, and 16 bases lay between the germline ends. This CDR3 contains 14 residues. Germline lookup yields CDR1 SNHLY and CDR2 FYNNEI. CDR3 in DNA: TGTGCCAGCAGTGCTCGACAGCTTGCCGCGCCCCAGCATTTT. Protein sequence: CASSARQLAAPQHF.

V gene TRBV6-1 combines with J gene TRBJ2-3, with 9 bases lining up with TRBD2. CDR1 is MNHNS and CDR2 is SASEGT in the germline V gene. The ends lost 11 bases at V and 4 bases at J; junction bases unmatched: 7. This CDR3 spans 13 amino acids. CDR3 sequence reads: CAGRREGSDTQYF. The CDR3 DNA follows: TGTGCCGGTCGGCGGGAGGGGTCAGATACGCAGTATTTT.